This T cell receptor (beta chain) was recovered during a study of T cell clonality in common variable immunodeficiency. Assay used: immunoSEQ multiplex PCR; TCRdb lists only in-frame clones, some missing. The sample shows about 45,000 clones, none of them appearing just once. Deletions cut 4 bases from V and 2 bases from J, with 24 bases between. Germline V CDR1 and CDR2: LGHDT, YNNKEL (reference sequence). The CDR3 spans 19 residues. Study-level points and caveats: TCRbeta clonality was increased in CVID versus healthy controls.

This clone appeared many times. What it recognizes is unknown. The observed sequence ends 3 residues before the CDR3 terminus, with the missing tail filled in from the germline J gene. The receptor's source is a person aged 18 to 75 in good health. The sequenced material came from peripheral blood mononuclear cells. The V call is TRBV3-1 (or the pseudogene TRBV3-2), the J call TRBJ2-1; weak D call: TRBD1 (6 bases). The CDR3 DNA, read in part, is TGTGCCAGCAGCCTAGAAAAACACAGGGACGGTCAGACCTACAATGAG. Translating gives CASSLEKHRDGQTYNE. The complete CDR3 sequence is CASSLEKHRDGQTYNEQFF.